The rows below give T cell receptor beta chains drawn from one sample of a study of T cell responses to AZD1222 COVID-19 vaccine. Some clones are missing from TCRdb's copy, which holds only in-frame ones; the method was immunoSEQ multiplex PCR. In the table there are under 150,000 clones, 89% of which are singletons. The sequenced sample was peripheral blood, obtained 28 days after the second AZD1222 dose. The receptor source for this set is an adult who received the AZD1222 COVID-19 vaccine. CDR3s include the opening cysteine and the closing phenylalanine or tryptophan. D genes are given only for firm matches. Some rows mark clone size as missing; the rest say once, few, many or name a class of expanded clone.

j_call cdr3_length clone_size d_call v_call cdr3_nt cdr3_aa
TRBJ2-2 14 . . TRBV30 TGTGCCTGGAGTGTCCTGCAAAGCGCTGGGGAGCTGTTTTTT CAWSVLQSAGELFF
TRBJ2-3 15 . . TRBV3-1/TRBV3-2 TGTGCCAGCAGCCCTACCTACCAGGGCACAGATACGCAGTATTTT CASSPTYQGTDTQYF
TRBJ2-1 13 . TRBD2 TRBV5-8 TGTGCCAGCAGATATCTAGCGGACAATGAGCAGTTCTTC CASRYLADNEQFF
TRBJ2-5 13 . . TRBV7-2 TGTGCCAGCAGCTTACCGGGGGCGGGGACCCAGTACTTC CASSLPGAGTQYF
TRBJ1-4 19 few TRBD1 TRBV4-1 TGCGCCAGCAGCCAAGCAAGACCGGGACAGGGTGCAACTAATGAAAAACTGTTTTTT CASSQARPGQGATNEKLFF
TRBJ1-4 12 . . TRBV19 TGTGCCAGTAGTTCGGTTAATGAAAAACTGTTTTTT CASSSVNEKLFF
TRBJ2-7 14 few . TRBV4-2 TGTGCCAGCAGCCGGCTGGGTGAAGGGTACGAGCAGTACTTC CASSRLGEGYEQYF
TRBJ1-2 12 few . TRBV7-9 TGTGCCAGCAGTCGAGACAGCTTCGGCTACACCTTC CASSRDSFGYTF
TRBJ1-1 16 . . TRBV2 TGTGCCAGCACCAATTCCGGGACATACTTTTCCACTGAAGCTTTCTTT CASTNSGTYFSTEAFF
TRBJ2-5 15 . . TRBV4-1 TGCGCCAGCAGCCAAGGGCTAGCTGAGCCGGAGACCCAGTACTTC CASSQGLAEPETQYF
TRBJ1-2 13 once . TRBV18 TGTGCCAGCTCACCACCGGCAGGGAGTGGCTACACCTTC CASSPPAGSGYTF
TRBJ1-1 15 . TRBD1 TRBV18 TGTGCCAGCTCACTCCTGGGACAGGGGGCAAATGAAGCTTTCTTT CASSLLGQGANEAFF
TRBJ1-2 16 . . TRBV30 TGTGCCTGGAGGGGAATTCGGGACCGTCAAGGATTGAGCTACACCTTC CAWRGIRDRQGLSYTF
TRBJ2-3 15 . TRBD2 TRBV18 TGTGCCAGCTCACGGGGAGGGCCCGGCACAGATACGCAGTATTTT CASSRGGPGTDTQYF